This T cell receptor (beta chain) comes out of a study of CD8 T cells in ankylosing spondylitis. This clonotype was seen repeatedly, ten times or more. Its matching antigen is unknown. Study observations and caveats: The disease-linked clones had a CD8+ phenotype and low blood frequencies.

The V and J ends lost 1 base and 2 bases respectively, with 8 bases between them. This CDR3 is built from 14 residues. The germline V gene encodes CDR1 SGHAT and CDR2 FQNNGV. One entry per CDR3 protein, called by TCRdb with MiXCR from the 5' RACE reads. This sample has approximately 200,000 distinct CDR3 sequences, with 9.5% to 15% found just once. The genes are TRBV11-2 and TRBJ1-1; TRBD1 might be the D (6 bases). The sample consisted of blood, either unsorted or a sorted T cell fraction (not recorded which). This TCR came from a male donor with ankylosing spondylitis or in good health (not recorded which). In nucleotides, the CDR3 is TGTGCCAGCAGCTTAGCGGGGGCTAACACTGAAGCTTTCTTT. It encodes CASSLAGANTEAFF.